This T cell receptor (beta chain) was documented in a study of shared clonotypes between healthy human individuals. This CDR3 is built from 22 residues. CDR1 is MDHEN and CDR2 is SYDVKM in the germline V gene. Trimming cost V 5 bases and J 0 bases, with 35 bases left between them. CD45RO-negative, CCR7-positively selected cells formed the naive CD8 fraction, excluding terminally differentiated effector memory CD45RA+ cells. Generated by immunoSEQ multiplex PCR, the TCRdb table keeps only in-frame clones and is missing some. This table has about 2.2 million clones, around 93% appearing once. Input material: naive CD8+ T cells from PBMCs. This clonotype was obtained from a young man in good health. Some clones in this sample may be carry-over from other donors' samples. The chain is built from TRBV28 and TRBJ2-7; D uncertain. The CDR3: CASSPAAVVGSFRAQSSYEQYF. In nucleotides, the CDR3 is TGTGCCAGCAGTCCGGCCGCGGTAGTGGGGTCGTTTAGGGCGCAGAGCTCCTACGAGCAGTACTTC.